Reported below is one TCR beta chain. Its antigen is unknown. The CDR3 contains 15 residues. Germline V gives CDR1 MDHEN, CDR2 SYDVKM. J was trimmed by 3 bases and V by 8 bases; bases with no gene match: 12. The assay was run at deep level. Sorted-subset replicate PCRs used about 180 ng DNA, 25,000 to 30,000 T cell genomes. The repertoire was sequenced with immunoSEQ multiplex PCR; TCRdb's copy has only in-frame clones and lacks some. Among 650,000 to 800,000 clones listed, about two thirds were seen once. This entry comes from a study of shared clonotypes between healthy human individuals. Regarding the study as a whole: The sharing of 4.5% to 5% of naive CD4 clonotypes was seen across a handful of donors.

What was sequenced was memory CD4+ T cells sorted from blood. Subset meaning: CD45RA-negative fraction. This TCR came from a young woman in good health. The V call is TRBV28, the J call TRBJ2-5; TRBD2 matches 7 bases. The CDR3 protein is CASVFSGSGKETQYF. CDR3 coding DNA: TGTGCCAGCGTCTTTAGCGGGTCAGGGAAAGAGACCCAGTACTTC.